Shown below are 30 T cell receptor beta chains from a single sample sequenced in a study of cytomegalovirus exposure and HLA in healthy donors. Use of 60 Vbeta and 13 Jbeta primers characterized the PCR. Profiling relied on immunoSEQ multiplex PCR, and the TCRdb table lists in-frame clones only, not all of them. Here the sample spans around 180,000 clones, about three quarters being singletons. Sequenced input: PBMCs. These receptors were obtained from a girl between 5 and 17 years old in good health and CMV-seronegative.

J is TRBJ1-6 and V is TRBV10-3; possibly TRBD1 for D (6 bases). V lost 10 bases and J 5 bases, leaving 12 bases between the germline ends. This CDR3 contains 13 residues. CDR1 and CDR2 from the germline V gene are ENHRY and SYGVKD. The CDR3 loop is CATGQIDNSPLHF. As DNA, the CDR3 is TGTGCCACCGGACAGATCGATAATTCACCCCTCCACTTT.

The chain employs TRBV4-2 and TRBJ2-5; maybe TRBD2 (6 bases). CDR1 and CDR2 (germline): LGHNA, YNFKEQ. The CDR3 has 16 amino acids. Trimming pared 5 bases from V and 3 bases from J, leaving 19 bases between. The CDR3 DNA reads TGTGCCAGCAGCTCTAGTTCCCGGGGCGGGGAAGAGACCCAGTACTTC. This codes for CASSSSSRGGEETQYF.

This chain connects TRBV6-1 to TRBJ1-1; no clear D. The germline V and J ends were trimmed by 2 bases and 5 bases, with 9 bases remaining between them. Germline CDR1 reads MNHNS; CDR2 reads SASEGT. CDR3 length equals 13 residues. This chain's CDR3 is CASSELQRTEAFF. The CDR3 nucleotides are TGTGCCAGCAGTGAACTGCAGAGGACTGAAGCTTTCTTT.

The chain combines TRBV30 with TRBJ1-5; D may be TRBD1 (5 bases). Germline V gene lookup returns CDR1 GTSNPN and CDR2 SVGIG (reference sequence). The length of the CDR3 is 14 residues. V dropped 2 bases and J dropped 4 bases, with 12 bases sitting between them. This chain's CDR3 is CAWSTRAGNQPQHF. The CDR3, as DNA: TGTGCCTGGAGTACCAGGGCGGGGAATCAGCCCCAGCATTTT.

This clone was detected a few times. The chain couples TRBV25-1 to TRBJ1-6; D remains ambiguous. The germline CDR1 and CDR2 sequences are MGHDK and SYGVNS. The CDR3 length is 14 residues. V lost 9 bases to trimming and J lost 10 bases, with 19 bases between them. CDR3 bases: TGTGCCAGTAGGACTGATAGGGTTGACTCACCCCTCCACTTT. Translating it yields CASRTDRVDSPLHF.

Comment on this clone: At one boundary the junction diverges from the germline segment, which might be a read error. This chain connects TRBV7-7 to TRBJ2-5; no reliable D call. CDR1 SSHAT and CDR2 FNYEAQ come from the germline V gene (reference sequence). This CDR3 has 13 amino acids. Here the CDR3 DNA reads TGTGCTAGCAGCTCCTCTCTCCAAGAGACCCAGTACTTC. It is translated as CASSSSLQETQYF.

This rearrangement joins TRBV29-1 to TRBJ1-1, with TRBD1 as a possible D gene (6 bases). V was cut by 4 bases and J by 5 bases, with 17 bases left in between. The V gene's germline CDR1 is SQVTM and CDR2 ANQGSEA. This CDR3 is built from 14 residues. The CDR3 is CSVVGISGDTEAFF. CDR3 DNA: TGCAGCGTTGTAGGAATTTCAGGGGATACTGAAGCTTTCTTT.

The V and J genes are TRBV18 and TRBJ1-5, with TRBD1 matching 9 bases. In germline, CDR1 is KGHSH, CDR2 LQKENI. With V trimmed by 0 bases and J by 2 bases, 5 bases remained unmatched. This CDR3 has 17 amino acids. In DNA, the CDR3 is TGTGCCAGCTCACCACCGGGACAGGGAATTCGCAATCAGCCCCAGCATTTT. This encodes CASSPPGQGIRNQPQHF.

For the CDR3, the DNA is TGTGCCAGTAGTATTGTTGACAGGGACTATAATTCACCCCTCCACTTT. The encoded protein is CASSIVDRDYNSPLHF. The chain links TRBV19 to TRBJ1-6; 7 bases align to TRBD1. CDR1 is LNHDA, CDR2 SQIVND, per germline (reference sequence). The CDR3 covers 16 residues. J lost 3 bases, V lost 3 bases, and 5 bases had no gene match. The full variable domain, rest sourced from reference TRBV19 and TRBJ1-6, is DGGITQSPKYLFRKEGQNVTLSCEQNLNHDAMYWYRQDPGQGLRLIYYSQIVNDFQKGDIAEGYSVSREKKESFPLTVTSAQKNPTAFYLCASSIVDRDYNSPLHFGNGTRLTVT.

This chain connects TRBV6-1 to TRBJ2-1; TRBD2 aligns across 9 bases. This CDR3 is built from 16 residues. Looked up from germline, CDR1 is MNHNS and CDR2 is SASEGT. V gave up 3 bases and J gave up 8 bases; unmatched junction bases: 11. In DNA form, the CDR3 reads TGTGCCAGCAGTGATGCGTGGGCGGGGGGGATTTATGAGCAGTTCTTC. Translating gives CASSDAWAGGIYEQFF.

The J gene is TRBJ2-3, the V gene TRBV7-8; tentative D call: TRBD2 (5 bases). Deletions cut 5 bases from V and 3 bases from J, with 9 bases between. Germline CDR1 reads SGHVS; CDR2 reads FQNEAQ. CDR3 size: 13 residues. This CDR3 reads CASSTSGTDTQYF. The CDR3 nucleotides read TGTGCCAGCAGCACGAGCGGAACAGATACGCAGTATTTT.

J is TRBJ2-2 and V is TRBV7-9, with 8 bases fitting TRBD1. J lost 7 bases, V lost 4 bases, and 11 bases had no gene match. The CDR3 is 16 residues long. Germline loops: CDR1 SEHNR, CDR2 FQNEAQ (reference sequence). CDR3 loop: CASSYGIGQGHGELFF. DNA of the CDR3: TGTGCCAGCAGCTACGGAATCGGACAGGGCCACGGGGAGCTGTTTTTT.

The chain has TRBV2 and TRBJ1-4; D is undetermined. The CDR3 covers 12 residues. Trimming removed 4 bases at V and 8 bases at J, with 8 bases between. Germline values: CDR1 SNHLY, CDR2 FYNNEI. Here the CDR3 reads CASSASGEKLFF. The CDR3 bases are TGTGCCAGCAGTGCTTCGGGAGAAAAACTGTTTTTT.

The V call is TRBV19, the J call TRBJ1-4, with D possibly matching TRBD1 (6 bases). Germline V gene sequence: CDR1 LNHDA, CDR2 SQIVND (reference sequence). V gave up 2 bases and J gave up 5 bases, with 12 bases separating them. This CDR3 has 15 residues. For the CDR3, the DNA is TGTGCCAGTAGTATATTAGACAGGAGGAATGAAAAACTGTTTTTT. Translating it yields CASSILDRRNEKLFF.

CDR3 in amino acids: CASSEGGQGESEQYF. CDR3 coding DNA: TGTGCCAGCAGTGAAGGCGGACAGGGGGAATCCGAGCAGTACTTC. The chain uses TRBV2 and TRBJ2-7; TRBD1 matches at 10 bases. There are 15 residues in the CDR3. V was clipped by 1 base and J by 6 bases; unmatched bases: 6. Per the germline V gene, CDR1 is SNHLY and CDR2 is FYNNEI.

The CDR3 here is CASSQDDARTGFGGSYEQYF. CDR3 sequence (DNA): TGCGCCAGCAGCCAAGATGACGCGCGGACAGGATTTGGGGGCTCCTACGAGCAGTACTTC. V and J are TRBV4-1 and TRBJ2-7, with TRBD1 matching over 7 bases. This CDR3 spans 20 amino acids. Germline V gene data show CDR1 as MGHRA and CDR2 as YSYEKL. Trimming took 0 bases from V and 0 from J; bases not matched to a gene: 17.

Remarks on this clone: The sample carries other DNA sequences with the same CDR3. The chain has TRBV28 and TRBJ1-1; D gene ambiguous. Trimming cost V 5 bases and J 5 bases, with 21 bases left between them. The length of the CDR3 is 16 residues. CDR1 is MDHEN, CDR2 SYDVKM, per germline. For the CDR3, the DNA is TGTGCCAGCAGTCATTTATTGGAGGGTCTAAGGACTGAAGCTTTCTTT. It yields the protein CASSHLLEGLRTEAFF.

This clone was recorded once. The chain joins TRBV9 to TRBJ1-6; no firm D call. This CDR3 contains 15 residues. With 4 bases removed from V and 1 base from J, the gap between germline ends came to 9 bases. The germline gives CDR1 SGDLS, CDR2 YYNGEE. CDR3 sequence (DNA): TGTGCCAGCAGCCCGCGCGGGTCCTATAATTCACCCCTCCACTTT. Translation: CASSPRGSYNSPLHF.

The chain has TRBV7-9 and TRBJ2-7, with D perhaps matching TRBD1 (6 bases). V dropped 5 bases and J dropped 3 bases, with 11 bases sitting between them. Looked up from germline, CDR1 is SEHNR and CDR2 is FQNEAQ (reference sequence). The CDR3 totals 13 residues. The CDR3 coding sequence is TGTGCCAGCAGCCCCCAGACAGGCTACGAGCAGTACTTC. Translating gives CASSPQTGYEQYF.

The chain carries TRBV5-1 and TRBJ2-5; 7 bases map to TRBD1. The trim removed 3 bases at V and 5 bases at J, leaving 10 bases unmatched. Germline values: CDR1 SGHRS, CDR2 YFSETQ. The CDR3 is made up of 15 amino acids. Here the CDR3 reads CASSWNRGAQETQYF. CDR3 nucleotides: TGCGCCAGCAGCTGGAACAGGGGAGCTCAGGAGACCCAGTACTTC.

The rearrangement links TRBV6-4 to TRBJ2-7, with D possibly TRBD1 on 6 matching bases. V was shortened by 7 bases and J by 2 bases, with 21 bases between the two germline ends. The CDR3 contains 16 residues. Germline-derived CDR1 and CDR2 are MRHNA and SNTAGT. The CDR3: CASITQGFTGTYEQYF. DNA of the CDR3: TGTGCCAGCATTACACAGGGATTCACGGGCACCTACGAGCAGTACTTC.

This clone appeared once. J is TRBJ1-5 and V is TRBV27; a possible D gene is TRBD1 (6 bases). The ends were cut back, 7 bases at V and 0 bases at J, with 13 bases in the middle. This CDR3 is 15 amino acids long. CDR1 and CDR2 from the germline V gene are MNHEY and SMNVEV (reference sequence). In nucleotides, the CDR3 is TGTGCCAGCACCTCGGACAGATATAGCAATCAGCCCCAGCATTTT. Protein: CASTSDRYSNQPQHF.

This chain connects TRBV2 to TRBJ2-7, with 9 bases matching TRBD1. The CDR3 runs to 15 residues. CDR1 and CDR2 from the germline V gene are SNHLY and FYNNEI. V was pared by 6 bases and J by 3 bases, with 9 bases of the junction left unmatched. This CDR3 is CASRETGTGFYEQYF. DNA for the CDR3: TGTGCCAGCAGGGAAACCGGGACAGGGTTCTACGAGCAGTACTTC.

A single count supports this clone. The J gene is TRBJ1-4, the V gene TRBV28; D perhaps matches TRBD1 (6 bases). Germline lookup yields CDR1 MDHEN and CDR2 SYDVKM. V was clipped by 8 bases and J by 1 base, with 11 bases between them. This CDR3 has 14 amino acids. The CDR3 is CASGVRGTNEKLFF. The CDR3 DNA follows: TGTGCCAGCGGTGTCAGGGGAACTAATGAAAAACTGTTTTTT.

The chain joins TRBV6-1 to TRBJ2-1, with a tentative D call TRBD2 (5 bases). Per the germline V gene, CDR1 is MNHNS and CDR2 is SASEGT. Deletions cut 9 bases from V and 10 bases from J, with 22 bases between. This CDR3 is 14 amino acids long. The CDR3 region has the DNA TGTGCCAGTGGACTGCTGGGAAACCTGGGGGAGCAGTTCTTC. This gives the protein CASGLLGNLGEQFF.

This clone was seen only once. V usage is TRBV5-6 and J usage is TRBJ1-6; 7 bases line up with TRBD1. The CDR3 loop spans 15 amino acids. Germline values: CDR1 SGHDT, CDR2 YYEEEE. V shed 3 bases, J shed 7 bases, and the junction held 7 bases outside the gene matches. This CDR3 is CASSWLTGWNSPLHF. DNA of the CDR3: TGTGCCAGCAGCTGGTTGACAGGGTGGAATTCACCCCTCCACTTT.

V gene TRBV30 combines with J gene TRBJ2-6; a weak D match, TRBD1 (6 bases). The CDR3 length is 14 residues. Trimming shortened V by 5 bases and J by 1 base, and 9 bases separated the two germline ends. Germline V lookup: CDR1 GTSNPN, CDR2 SVGIG (reference sequence). CDR3 bases: TGTGCCTGGCGCAGGGGATCTGGGGCCAACGTCCTGACTTTC. This gives the protein CAWRRGSGANVLTF.

The chain carries TRBV5-1 and TRBJ2-3, with 11 positions matching TRBD2. With V trimmed by 3 bases and J by 3 bases, 12 bases remained unmatched. This CDR3 spans 18 amino acids. From germline, CDR1 is SGHRS and CDR2 YFSETQ. DNA for the CDR3: TGCGCCAGCAGCTCCCTAGCGGGGGGTCACAAAAATACAGATACGCAGTATTTT. This gives the protein CASSSLAGGHKNTDTQYF.

The chain is built from TRBV7-8 and TRBJ2-7; 10 nucleotides align to TRBD2. After removal of 1 base from V and 2 bases from J, the junction contained 5 bases not matched to a gene. Germline V gene sequence: CDR1 SGHVS, CDR2 FQNEAQ. This CDR3 is built from 16 residues. CDR3 region: CASSLDSSGGAYEQYF. The DNA for the CDR3 is TGTGCCAGCAGCTTAGATTCGAGCGGGGGGGCCTACGAGCAGTACTTC.

This chain connects TRBV5-1 to TRBJ2-1; TRBD1 is a possible D gene (6 bases). V was trimmed by 3 bases and J by 3 bases, leaving 10 bases between them. Germline V gives CDR1 SGHRS, CDR2 YFSETQ. This CDR3 is 14 amino acids long. CDR3 sequence reads: CASSSRQVYNEQFF. The CDR3 DNA follows: TGCGCCAGCAGCTCGCGACAGGTCTACAATGAGCAGTTCTTC.